This T cell receptor (beta chain) derives from a study of long-term antiretroviral therapy in people with HIV. Whole-study context: Some samples came about a decade before the 2015 immediate-ART recommendation, and these were the earliest.

Researchers secured at least one pre-ART and at least two post-ART PBMC samples from each donor. Before they underwent DNA extraction, samples held roughly 0.95-11 million cryopreserved PBMC. Researchers report immunoSEQ v3.0 was run at survey level. Using immunoSEQ multiplex PCR, the repertoire was profiled, and TCRdb retains in-frame clones only, with some absent. Of 20,000 to 25,000 clones in the sample, more than 75% were seen once. General study findings and limits: At every time point, clones expanded before ART dominated the repertoire.

Remarks on this clone: Its target is unknown.

J gave up 2 bases and V 7 bases, and 5 bases lay outside the gene matches. Looked up from germline, CDR1 is SQVTM and CDR2 is ANQGSEA. This CDR3 contains 14 residues. The sequence came from a man between 18 and 35 years old with HIV. The genes are TRBV29-1 and TRBJ2-6; 7 bases align to TRBD1. Sequenced material: unsorted PBMCs, taken 0.2 years before starting antiretroviral therapy. CDR3 DNA sequence: TGCAGCGCTGACAGGGTCCCTGGGGCCAACGTCCTGACTTTC. Translating it yields CSADRVPGANVLTF. The full variable domain, in which reference TRBV29-1 and TRBJ2-6 provide the parts outside the CDR3, is SAVISQKPSRDICQRGTSLTIQCQVDSQVTMMFWYRQQPGQSLTLIATANQGSEATYESGFVIDKFPISRPNLTFSTLTVSNMSPEDSSIYLCSADRVPGANVLTFGAGSRLTVL.